This TCR beta chain was recovered during a study of cytomegalovirus exposure and HLA in healthy donors. V lost 4 bases to trimming and J lost 4 bases, with 30 bases between them. This CDR3 has 19 residues. Both 60 Vbeta primers and 13 Jbeta primers went into the PCR. Method: immunoSEQ multiplex PCR; TCRdb's copy keeps in-frame clones and lacks some. The table has some 150,000 clones, 70% to 80% seen once. This chain uses TRBV5-3 with TRBJ2-7, with D perhaps TRBD1 (10 bases). TRBV5-3 has ORF status, its function being uncertain. The material sequenced was PBMCs. This TCR was sampled from a woman in her forties or fifties in good health and CMV-seronegative. This chain's CDR3 is CARSTMTGGVVAGVYEQYF. CDR3 in DNA: TGTGCCAGAAGCACCATGACAGGGGGCGTAGTAGCGGGGGTTTACGAGCAGTACTTC.